This T cell receptor (beta chain) is from a study of T cells after yellow fever vaccination. Study results and limitations: Re-detected after boosting: most primary clones, almost 97% of CD4 and roughly 88% of CD8.

MiXCR, run by TCRdb on the 5' RACE reads, gives a single entry per CDR3 protein. The sample carries about 340,000 distinct CDR3 sequences, approximately 4% recorded once. This clonotype was recorded at least ten times. Its antigen is unidentified. The CDR3 extends over 14 amino acids. V shed 5 bases and J 6 bases; nucleotides not matched to a gene: 6. From germline, CDR1 is SGHVS and CDR2 FQNEAQ. The sequence came from a man aged 18 to 35 who received the YFV17D yellow fever vaccine. The chain links TRBV7-8 to TRBJ1-2; TRBD1 aligns across 10 bases. The specimen comprised PBMCs, sampled 5 days after the yellow fever booster vaccination. The DNA of the CDR3 is TGTGCCAGCAGCCCGGGACAGGGGCTCGATGGCTACACCTTC. Its translation: CASSPGQGLDGYTF.